The source of this T cell receptor (beta chain) is a study of response to subunit inactivated influenza vaccine. The CDR3 covers 15 residues. Germline V CDR1 and CDR2: MNHEY, SMNVEV (reference sequence). The V gene lost 4 bases and the J gene lost 2 bases, with 15 bases spanning the gap. Overall study results and limits: Few new T cells, the authors suggested, are recruited by each seasonal influenza vaccination.

In TCRdb, the RT-PCR reads were re-called with MiXCR into one record per CDR3 protein. The sample holds approximately 680,000 distinct CDR3 sequences, around a sixth seen once. There are a few counts of this clonotype. What it binds is not known. The origin of this receptor is a man aged 45-65 years who received an inactivated influenza vaccine. The sample consisted of PBMCs from blood, taken approximately 13 days after vaccination. The chain has TRBV27 and TRBJ2-7; possible D gene TRBD1, 6 bases. The chain's CDR3 is CASSWGRGSTYEQYF. The DNA for the CDR3 is TGTGCCAGCAGTTGGGGTAGGGGGAGTACCTACGAGCAGTACTTC.